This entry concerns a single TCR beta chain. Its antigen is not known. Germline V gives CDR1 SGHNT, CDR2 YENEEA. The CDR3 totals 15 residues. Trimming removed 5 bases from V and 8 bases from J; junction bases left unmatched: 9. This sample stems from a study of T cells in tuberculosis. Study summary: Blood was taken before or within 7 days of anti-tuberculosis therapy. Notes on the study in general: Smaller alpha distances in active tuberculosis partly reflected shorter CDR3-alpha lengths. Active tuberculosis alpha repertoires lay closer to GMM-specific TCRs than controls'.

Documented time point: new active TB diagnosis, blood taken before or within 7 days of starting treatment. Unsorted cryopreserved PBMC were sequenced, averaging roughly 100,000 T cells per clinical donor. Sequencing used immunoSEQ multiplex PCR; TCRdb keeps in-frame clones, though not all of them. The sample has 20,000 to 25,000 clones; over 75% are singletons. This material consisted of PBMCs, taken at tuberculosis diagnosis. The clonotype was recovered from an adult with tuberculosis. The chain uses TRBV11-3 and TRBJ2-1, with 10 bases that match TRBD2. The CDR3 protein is CASSPPSGGGDEQFF. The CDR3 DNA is TGTGCCAGCAGCCCTCCTAGCGGGGGTGGTGATGAGCAGTTCTTC.